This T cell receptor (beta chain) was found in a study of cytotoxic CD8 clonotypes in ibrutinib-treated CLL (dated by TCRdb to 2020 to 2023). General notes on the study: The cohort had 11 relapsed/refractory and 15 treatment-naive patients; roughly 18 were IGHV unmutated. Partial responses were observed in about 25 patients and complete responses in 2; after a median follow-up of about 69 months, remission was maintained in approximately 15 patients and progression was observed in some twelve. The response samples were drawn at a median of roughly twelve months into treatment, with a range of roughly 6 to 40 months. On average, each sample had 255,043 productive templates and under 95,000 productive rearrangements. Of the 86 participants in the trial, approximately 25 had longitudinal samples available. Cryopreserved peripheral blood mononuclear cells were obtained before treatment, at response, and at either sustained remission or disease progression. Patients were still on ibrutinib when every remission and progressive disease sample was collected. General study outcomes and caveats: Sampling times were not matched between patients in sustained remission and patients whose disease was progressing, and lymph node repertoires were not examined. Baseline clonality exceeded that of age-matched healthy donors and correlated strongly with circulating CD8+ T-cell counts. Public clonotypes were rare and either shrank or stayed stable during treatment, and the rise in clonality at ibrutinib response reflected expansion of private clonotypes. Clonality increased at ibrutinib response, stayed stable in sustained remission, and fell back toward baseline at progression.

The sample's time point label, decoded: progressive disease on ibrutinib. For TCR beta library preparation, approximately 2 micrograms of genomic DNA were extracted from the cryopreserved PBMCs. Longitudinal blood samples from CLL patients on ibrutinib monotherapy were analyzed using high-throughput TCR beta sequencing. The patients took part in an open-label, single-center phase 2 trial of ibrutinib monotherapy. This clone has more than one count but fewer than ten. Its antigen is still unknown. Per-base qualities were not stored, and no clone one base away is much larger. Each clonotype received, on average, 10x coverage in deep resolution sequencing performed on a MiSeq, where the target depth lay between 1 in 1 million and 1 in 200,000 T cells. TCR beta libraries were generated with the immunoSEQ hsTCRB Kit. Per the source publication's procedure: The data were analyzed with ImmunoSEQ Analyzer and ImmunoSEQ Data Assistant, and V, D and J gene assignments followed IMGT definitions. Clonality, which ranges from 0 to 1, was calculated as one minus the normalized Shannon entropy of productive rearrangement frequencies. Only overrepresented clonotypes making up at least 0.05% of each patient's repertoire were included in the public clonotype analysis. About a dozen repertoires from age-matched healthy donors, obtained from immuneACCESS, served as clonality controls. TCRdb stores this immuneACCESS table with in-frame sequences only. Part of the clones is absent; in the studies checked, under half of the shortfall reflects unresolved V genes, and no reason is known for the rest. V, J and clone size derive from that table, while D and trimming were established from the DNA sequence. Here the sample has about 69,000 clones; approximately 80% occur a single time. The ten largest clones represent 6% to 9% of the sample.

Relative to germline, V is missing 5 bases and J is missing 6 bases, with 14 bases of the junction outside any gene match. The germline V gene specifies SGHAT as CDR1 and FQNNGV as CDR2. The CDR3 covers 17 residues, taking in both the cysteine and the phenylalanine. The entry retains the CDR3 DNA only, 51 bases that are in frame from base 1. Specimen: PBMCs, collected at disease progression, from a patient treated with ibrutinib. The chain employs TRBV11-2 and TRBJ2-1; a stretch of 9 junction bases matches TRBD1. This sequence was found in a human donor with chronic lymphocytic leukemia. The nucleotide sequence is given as TGTGCCAGCAGCGCCCCCCCTTGGGACAGGGTTTCCAATGAGCAGTTCTTC. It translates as CASSAPPWDRVSNEQFF.